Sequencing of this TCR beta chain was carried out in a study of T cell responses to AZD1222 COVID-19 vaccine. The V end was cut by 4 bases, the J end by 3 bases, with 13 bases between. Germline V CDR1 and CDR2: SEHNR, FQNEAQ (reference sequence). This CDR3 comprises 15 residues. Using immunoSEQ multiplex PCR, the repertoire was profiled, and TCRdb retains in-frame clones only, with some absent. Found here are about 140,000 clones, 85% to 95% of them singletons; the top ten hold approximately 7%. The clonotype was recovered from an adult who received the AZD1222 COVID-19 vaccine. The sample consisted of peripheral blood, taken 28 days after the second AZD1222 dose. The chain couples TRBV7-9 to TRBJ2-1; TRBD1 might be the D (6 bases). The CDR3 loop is CASSSRDTNYNEQFF. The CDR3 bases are TGTGCCAGCAGCTCACGGGACACCAACTACAATGAGCAGTTCTTC.